The 17 T cell receptor beta chains given below trace back to one sample, sequenced in a study of blood T cell repertoires in COVID-19. TCRdb's table, derived via immunoSEQ multiplex PCR, lists solely in-frame clones and lacks some. The sample has about 210,000 clones, roughly 77% seen once. The sequenced material came from PBMCs or T cells enriched from blood (not recorded which). Source of these receptors: a man in his forties who had recovered from COVID-19.

The gene calls are TRBV6-5 and TRBJ1-1; no definite D call. Trimming took 7 bases from V and 1 from J, leaving 10 bases between them. Germline V gene lookup returns CDR1 MNHEY and CDR2 SVGAGI. The CDR3 totals 13 residues. CDR3 in amino acids: CASIPPENTEAFF. CDR3 nucleotides: TGTGCCAGCATACCTCCAGAGAACACTGAAGCTTTCTTT.

V usage is TRBV27 and J usage is TRBJ1-1; TRBD1 aligns across 9 bases. Germline CDR1 is MNHEY and CDR2 is SMNVEV (reference sequence). With 3 bases clipped from V and 4 bases from J, the junction kept 6 bases outside the gene matches. This CDR3 has 15 amino acids. CDR3 residues: CASSLDRGVGTEAFF. Written as DNA, the CDR3 is TGTGCCAGCAGTTTGGACAGGGGAGTGGGCACTGAAGCTTTCTTT.

The chain combines TRBV5-1 with TRBJ2-5; 8 nucleotides line up with TRBD2. The CDR3 contains 16 residues. V lost 2 bases and J lost 1; bases outside the gene matches: 7. CDR1 and CDR2 (germline): SGHRS, YFSETQ. The CDR3 loop is CASSLGQRETQETQYF. In nucleotides, the CDR3 is TGCGCCAGCAGCTTAGGCCAGCGGGAGACCCAAGAGACCCAGTACTTC.

The chain links TRBV24-1 to TRBJ1-5, with D perhaps matching TRBD1 (5 bases). Germline V gives CDR1 KGHDR, CDR2 SFDVKD. The CDR3 sequence is 17 residues long. Trimming stripped 1 base from V and 1 base from J, with 13 bases between. The CDR3 loop reads CATSDFIERGSNQPQHF. CDR3 coding DNA: TGTGCCACCAGTGATTTTATTGAACGGGGGAGCAATCAGCCCCAGCATTTT.

The chain joins TRBV5-4 to TRBJ2-7; maybe TRBD2 (6 bases). Trimming cost V 4 bases and J 3 bases, with 20 bases left between them. This CDR3 spans 16 amino acids. Per the germline V gene, CDR1 is SGHNT and CDR2 is YYREEE (reference sequence). The DNA for the CDR3 is TGTGCCAGCAGCCAAATTACGTCGGGAGACCTCTACGAGCAGTACTTC. Translating it yields CASSQITSGDLYEQYF. Supplemented by reference TRBV5-4 and TRBJ2-7, the full variable domain reads ETGVTQSPTHLIKTRGQQVTLRCSSQSGHNTVSWYQQALGQGPQFIFQYYREEENGRGNFPPRFSGLQFPNYSSELNVNALELDDSALYLCASSQITSGDLYEQYFGPGTRLTVT.

The CDR3 region has the DNA TGCGCCCGCTGTGGGGGGGGATCGGGAGGGGGTACCAATTCACCCCTCCACTTT. Translated: CARCGGGSGGGTNSPLHF. This chain links TRBV10-2 with TRBJ1-6, with D possibly being TRBD1 (6 bases). The V end lost 11 bases, the J end lost 7 bases, and 30 bases lay between the germline ends. In germline, CDR1 is WSHSY, CDR2 SAAADI. The CDR3 consists of 18 residues.

The sample holds one count of this clone. CDR3: CASSRSDRGSIYEQYF. The CDR3 bases are TGCGCCAGCAGCCGGTCGGACCGGGGTTCTATCTACGAGCAGTACTTC. V usage is TRBV5-1 and J usage is TRBJ2-7, with D tentatively TRBD2 (5 bases). Germline V gene lookup returns CDR1 SGHRS and CDR2 YFSETQ. V shed 4 bases and J shed 3 bases, with 20 bases lying between them. The length of the CDR3 is 16 residues.

This clone turned up a few times. CDR3 amino acids: CASNTGGGTEAFF. CDR3 bases: TGTGCCAGCAATACAGGGGGGGGCACTGAAGCTTTCTTT. This rearrangement joins TRBV2 to TRBJ1-1; 8 nucleotides align to TRBD1. The CDR3 runs 13 residues. The V gene's germline CDR1 is SNHLY and CDR2 FYNNEI. J was trimmed by 4 bases and V by 7 bases; bases with no gene match: 5.

The gene calls are TRBV7-9 and TRBJ2-7; tentatively, D is TRBD1 (5 bases). The CDR3 totals 13 residues. Germline V lookup: CDR1 SEHNR, CDR2 FQNEAQ (reference sequence). V was cut by 11 bases and J by 3 bases, with 17 bases left in between. The CDR3 sequence: CAVPLGQGYEQYF. The CDR3 bases are TGTGCCGTCCCGCTGGGCCAGGGCTACGAGCAGTACTTC.

V is TRBV29-1 and J is TRBJ1-2; perhaps TRBD1 as D (5 bases). This CDR3 spans 14 amino acids. Germline V gene data show CDR1 as SQVTM and CDR2 as ANQGSEA. The CDR3 coding sequence is TGCAGTATACCCAAACAAGGGGTATCGAGTGGCTACACCTTC. It yields the protein CSIPKQGVSSGYTF. The full variable domain, rest sourced from reference TRBV29-1 and TRBJ1-2, is SAVISQKPSRDICQRGTSLTIQCQVDSQVTMMFWYRQQPGQSLTLIATANQGSEATYESGFVIDKFPISRPNLTFSTLTVSNMSPEDSSIYLCSIPKQGVSSGYTFGSGTRLTVV.

V gene TRBV11-2 combines with J gene TRBJ1-3; D possibly corresponds to TRBD1 (5 bases). With 4 bases removed from V and 0 bases from J, the gap between germline ends came to 10 bases. This CDR3 has 15 residues. CDR1 and CDR2 from the germline V gene are SGHAT and FQNNGV. CDR3 DNA: TGTGCCAGCAGCTCCGGGGGGTTCTCTGGAAACACCATATATTTT. The encoded protein is CASSSGGFSGNTIYF.

The J gene is TRBJ2-3, the V gene TRBV4-1, with 9 bases matching TRBD2. The CDR3 is 20 amino acids. Losses at the gene ends were 4 bases for V and 2 bases for J; bases not matched to a gene: 19. Germline V CDR1 and CDR2: MGHRA, YSYEKL. CDR3 bases: TGCGCCAGCAGCCGCCCCGGGCGGGGGGGCCTCAAATTCAACACAGATACGCAGTATTTT. This codes for CASSRPGRGGLKFNTDTQYF.

The J gene is TRBJ2-7, the V gene TRBV7-3; maybe TRBD1 (6 bases). V was cut by 2 bases and J by 6 bases, with 17 bases left in between. The V gene's germline CDR1 is SGHTA and CDR2 FQGTGA. This CDR3 has 15 residues. CDR3 residues: CASSLSLGGVGEQYF. The CDR3 nucleotides are TGTGCCAGCAGCTTATCTTTAGGGGGTGTCGGCGAGCAGTACTTC.

This chain joins TRBV5-1 and TRBJ1-5; 7 nucleotides align to TRBD1. CDR3 size: 14 residues. CDR1 is SGHRS and CDR2 is YFSETQ in the germline V gene. The V and J ends lost 0 bases and 5 bases, in that order; junction bases with no gene match: 2. CDR3 DNA: TGCGCCAGCAGCTTGGACAGGGGCGATCAGCCCCAGCATTTT. Protein: CASSLDRGDQPQHF. The variable domain in full, with the rest retrieved from reference TRBV5-1 and TRBJ1-5, is KAGVTQTPRYLIKTRGQQVTLSCSPISGHRSVSWYQQTPGQGLQFLFEYFSETQRNKGNFPGRFSGRQFSNSRSEMNVSTLELGDSALYLCASSLDRGDQPQHFGDGTRLSIL.

The chain couples TRBV10-1 to TRBJ1-3, with D tentatively TRBD1 (5 bases). With 4 bases removed from V and 2 bases from J, the gap between germline ends came to 18 bases. The CDR3 sequence is 17 residues long. Germline CDR1 and CDR2: WNHNN and SYGVQD (reference sequence). The CDR3 DNA is TGCGCCAGCAGTGCTCTCCGTAGACAGAGAACTGGAAACACCATATATTTT. This codes for CASSALRRQRTGNTIYF.

This clone has more than one count but fewer than ten. The J gene is TRBJ2-3, the V gene TRBV6-5, with D unclear. The CDR3 is 13 amino acids. With 6 bases removed from V and 0 bases from J, the gap between germline ends came to 7 bases. Germline loops: CDR1 MNHEY, CDR2 SVGAGI. CDR3 region: CASRTYSTDTQYF. CDR3 nucleotide sequence: TGTGCCAGCAGGACATATAGCACAGATACGCAGTATTTT.

V usage is TRBV24-1 and J usage is TRBJ2-1; the match to TRBD2 covers 9 bases. Trimming took 8 bases from V and 7 from J; bases not matched to a gene: 11. The germline V gene encodes CDR1 KGHDR and CDR2 SFDVKD. The CDR3 loop spans 15 amino acids. The CDR3 nucleotides read TGTGCCACCATGGAGACACTAGCGGGTAAAAATGAGCAGTTCTTC. Translation: CATMETLAGKNEQFF.